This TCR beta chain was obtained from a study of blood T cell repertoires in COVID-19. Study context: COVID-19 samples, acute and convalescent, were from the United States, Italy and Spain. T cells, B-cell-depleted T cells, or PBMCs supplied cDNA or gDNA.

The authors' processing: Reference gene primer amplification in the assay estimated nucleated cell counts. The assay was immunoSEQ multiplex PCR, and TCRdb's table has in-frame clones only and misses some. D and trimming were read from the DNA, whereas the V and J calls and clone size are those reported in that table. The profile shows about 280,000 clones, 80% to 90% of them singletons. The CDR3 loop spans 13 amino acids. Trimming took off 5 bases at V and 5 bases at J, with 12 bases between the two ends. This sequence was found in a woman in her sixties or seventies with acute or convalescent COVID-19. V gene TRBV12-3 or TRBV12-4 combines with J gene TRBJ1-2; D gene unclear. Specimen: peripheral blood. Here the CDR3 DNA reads TGTGCCAGCAGTCGAGGGATCGGGTATGGCTACACCTTC. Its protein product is CASSRGIGYGYTF.